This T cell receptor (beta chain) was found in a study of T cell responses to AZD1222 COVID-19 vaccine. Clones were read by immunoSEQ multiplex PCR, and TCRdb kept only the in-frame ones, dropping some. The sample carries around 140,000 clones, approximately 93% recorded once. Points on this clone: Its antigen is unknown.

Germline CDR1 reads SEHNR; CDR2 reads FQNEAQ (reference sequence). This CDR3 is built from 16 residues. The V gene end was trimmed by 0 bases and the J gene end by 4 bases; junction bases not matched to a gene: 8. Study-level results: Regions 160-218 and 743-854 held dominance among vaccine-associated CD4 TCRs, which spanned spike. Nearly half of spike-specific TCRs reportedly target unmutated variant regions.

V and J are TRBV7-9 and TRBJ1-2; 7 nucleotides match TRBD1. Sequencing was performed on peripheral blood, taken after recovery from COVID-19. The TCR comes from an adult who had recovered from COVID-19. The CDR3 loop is CASSLAPDRIGYGYTF. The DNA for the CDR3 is TGTGCCAGCAGCTTAGCCCCGGACAGGATAGGCTATGGCTACACCTTC.